Below, 6 T cell receptor beta chains from the same sample are listed, as sequenced in a study of T cells in narcolepsy. The assay was immunoSEQ multiplex PCR, and TCRdb's table has in-frame clones only and misses some. The sample has approximately 25,000 clones, 79% seen once. Sequenced material: memory (CD45RA-) CD4+ T cells from blood. These receptor sequences come from a human donor in good health.

The chain carries TRBV7-3 and TRBJ2-3, with D possibly being TRBD2 (5 bases). The ends were cut back, 5 bases at V and 4 bases at J, with 22 bases in the middle. The germline gives CDR1 SGHTA, CDR2 FQGTGA. The CDR3 has 17 amino acids. This chain's CDR3 is CASSLLGMLGTPDTQYF. CDR3 coding DNA: TGTGCCAGCAGCCTACTAGGGATGTTGGGTACGCCAGATACGCAGTATTTT.

The chain employs TRBV4-1 and TRBJ1-1; 7 bases match TRBD1. This CDR3 contains 15 residues. V shed 0 bases and J 5 bases; nucleotides not matched to a gene: 6. Per the germline V gene, CDR1 is MGHRA and CDR2 is YSYEKL. The CDR3 DNA reads as TGCGCCAGCAGCCAAGATGTGGCCAGGGGGACTGAAGCTTTCTTT. It encodes CASSQDVARGTEAFF.

By share, this clone ranks as medium-sized. This rearrangement joins TRBV18 to TRBJ1-1; D is ambiguous. Germline CDR1 is KGHSH and CDR2 is LQKENI. The CDR3 extends over 13 amino acids. V lost 1 base to trimming and J lost 0 bases, with 3 bases between them. CDR3 amino acids: CASSPQVNTEAFF. Written as DNA, the CDR3 is TGTGCCAGCTCACCACAGGTGAACACTGAAGCTTTCTTT.

This chain joins TRBV2 and TRBJ2-3, with D possibly TRBD2 on 6 matching bases. CDR1 and CDR2 from the germline V gene are SNHLY and FYNNEI. CDR3 length: 17 residues. V dropped 2 bases and J dropped 1 base, with 16 bases sitting between them. The CDR3 DNA is TGTGCCAGCAGTGAATCTAAAGTTGGGACTGGCACAGATACGCAGTATTTT. It codes for CASSESKVGTGTDTQYF. Full variable domain (rest looked up from reference TRBV2 and TRBJ2-3): EPEVTQTPSHQVTQMGQEVILRCVPISNHLYFYWYRQILGQKVEFLVSFYNNEISEKSEIFDDQFSVERPDGSNFTLKIRSTKLEDSAMYFCASSESKVGTGTDTQYFGPGTRLTVL.

The chain recombines TRBV5-1 with TRBJ2-5; TRBD2 aligns across 9 bases. Near its end, the DNA agrees better with TRBJ2-7, so the J call may be wrong. This CDR3 comprises 14 residues. CDR1 is SGHRS, CDR2 YFSETQ, per germline. The CDR3 protein is CASSPGTSNGEQYF. CDR3 coding DNA: TGCGCCAGCAGCCCCGGGACTAGCAACGGCGAGCAGTACTTC.

The chain links TRBV19 to TRBJ1-2, with 7 positions matching TRBD1. V shed 8 bases, J shed 6 bases, and the junction held 6 bases outside the gene matches. CDR3 size: 12 residues. Germline CDR1 and CDR2: LNHDA and SQIVND (reference sequence). The CDR3 loop is CASYGTAHGYTF. The CDR3 nucleotides read TGTGCCAGTTACGGGACAGCGCATGGCTACACCTTC.